Sequencing of this T cell receptor beta chain was carried out in a study of CD8 T cells in Susac syndrome. General study points: As the study acknowledged, the number of individuals who were part of its TCR sequencing and HLA analysis was relatively small.

It was with random hexamers that roughly 0.45 to 1 ug RNA was reverse transcribed. An immunoSEQ multiplex PCR generated amplified TCR beta CDR3 products spanning 54 Vbeta and 13 Jbeta. TCRdb reprocessed the immunoSEQ multiplex PCR reads with MiXCR, giving one entry per CDR3 protein. Of roughly 130,000 distinct CDR3 sequences listed, approximately 94% are singletons. It was treatment-naive patients with stable or active relapsing-remitting disease who made up the multiple sclerosis controls. The CD8+ and CD4+ T cells were isolated magnetically using a negative isolation approach, whereas the TEMRA cells were enriched by FACS. Notes on this clonotype: The antigen remains unidentified.

This TCR was recovered from a human donor with multiple sclerosis. The sequencing input was CD4+ T cells from PBMCs.

The CDR3 region has the DNA TGTGCCAGCACTCCGACAGGGTCTGGAAACACCATATATTTT. It encodes CASTPTGSGNTIYF. The V gene is TRBV9, the J gene TRBJ1-3, with TRBD1 matching over 7 bases. Trimming took 6 bases from V and 1 from J; bases not matched to a gene: 4. CDR1 is SGDLS and CDR2 is YYNGEE in the germline V gene. The CDR3 spans 14 residues.